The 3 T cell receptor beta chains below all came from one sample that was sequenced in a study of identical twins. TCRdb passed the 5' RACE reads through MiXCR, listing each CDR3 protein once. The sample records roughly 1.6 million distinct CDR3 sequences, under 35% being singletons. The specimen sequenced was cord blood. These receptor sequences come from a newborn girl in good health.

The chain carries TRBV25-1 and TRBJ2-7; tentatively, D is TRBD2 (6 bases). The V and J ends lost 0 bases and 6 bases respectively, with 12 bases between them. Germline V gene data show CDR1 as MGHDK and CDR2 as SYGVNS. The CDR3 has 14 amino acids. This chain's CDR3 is CASSEYGRDAEQYF. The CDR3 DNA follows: TGTGCCAGCAGTGAATACGGGCGGGATGCCGAGCAGTACTTC.

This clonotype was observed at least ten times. The CDR3 loop reads CASSLGQGGDGYTF. CDR3 in DNA: TGTGCCAGCAGCTTAGGACAGGGCGGGGATGGCTACACCTTC. The V gene is TRBV7-2, the J gene TRBJ1-2; 7 bases fit TRBD1. V dropped 1 base and J dropped 6; count of bases not matched to a gene: 5. CDR3 size: 14 residues. CDR1 SGHTA and CDR2 FQGNSA come from the germline V gene.

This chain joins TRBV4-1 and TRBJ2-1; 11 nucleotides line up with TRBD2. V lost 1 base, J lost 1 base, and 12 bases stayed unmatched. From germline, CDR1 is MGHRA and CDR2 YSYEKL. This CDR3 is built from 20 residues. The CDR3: CASSQGRVLAGGQSYNEQFF. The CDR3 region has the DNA TGCGCCAGCAGCCAAGGTCGTGTGCTAGCGGGGGGACAGTCCTACAATGAGCAGTTCTTC.